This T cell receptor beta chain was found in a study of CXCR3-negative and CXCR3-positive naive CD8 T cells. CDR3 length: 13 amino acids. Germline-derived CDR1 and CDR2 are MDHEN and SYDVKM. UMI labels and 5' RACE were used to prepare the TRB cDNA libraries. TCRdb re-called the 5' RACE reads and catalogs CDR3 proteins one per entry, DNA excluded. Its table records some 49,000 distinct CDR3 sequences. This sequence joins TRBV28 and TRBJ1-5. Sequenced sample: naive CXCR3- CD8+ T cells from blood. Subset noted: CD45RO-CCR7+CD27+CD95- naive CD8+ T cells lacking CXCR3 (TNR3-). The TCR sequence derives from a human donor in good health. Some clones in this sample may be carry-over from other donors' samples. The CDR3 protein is CASSLGLDQPQHF.